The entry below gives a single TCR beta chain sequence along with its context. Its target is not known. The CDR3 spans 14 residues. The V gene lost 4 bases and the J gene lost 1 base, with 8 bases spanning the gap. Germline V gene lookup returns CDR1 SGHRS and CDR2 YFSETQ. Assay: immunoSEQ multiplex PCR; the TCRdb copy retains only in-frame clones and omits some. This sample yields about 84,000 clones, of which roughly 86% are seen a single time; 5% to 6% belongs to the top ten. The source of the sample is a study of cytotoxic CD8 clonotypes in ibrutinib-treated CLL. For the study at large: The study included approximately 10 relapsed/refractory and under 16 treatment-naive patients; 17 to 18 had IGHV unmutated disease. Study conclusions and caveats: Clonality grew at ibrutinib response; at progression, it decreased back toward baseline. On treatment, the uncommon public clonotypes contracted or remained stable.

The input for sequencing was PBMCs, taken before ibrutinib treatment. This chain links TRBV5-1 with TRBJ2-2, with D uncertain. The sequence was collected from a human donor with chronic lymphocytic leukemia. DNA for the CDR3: TGCGCCAGCAGCCAAAACTTGAACACCGGGGAGCTGTTTTTT. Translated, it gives CASSQNLNTGELFF.